The rows below give T cell receptor beta chains drawn from one sample of a study of OX40 agonist ivuxolimab in advanced cancers. Sequenced by immunoSEQ multiplex PCR; TCRdb stores in-frame clones only, minus some. The data contain 120,000 or so clones, around 90% of them singletons. The input for sequencing was CD4+ or CD8+ T cells sorted from blood, taken in a trial of the OX40 agonist ivuxolimab. The receptors derive from an adult with an advanced solid tumor such as melanoma, head and neck, liver or kidney cancer. Each CDR3 is given with its conserved first and last residue. The D gene is left open where the match is weak. Clone size is not always given. Where it is, it says once, few, many or a class for expanded clones.

D: TRBD2; size: once; length: 16; J: TRBJ2-7; V: TRBV18; DNA: TGTGCCAGCTCACCGACTAGCGGGGGCCTTTACATCGAGCAGTACTTC; CDR3: CASSPTSGGLYIEQYF
D: TRBD1; size: NA; length: 17; J: TRBJ2-2; V: TRBV7-2; DNA: TGTGCCAGCAGCCGATACCCCAGGACAGGGGTCACCGGGGAGCTGTTTTTT; CDR3: CASSRYPRTGVTGELFF
D: NA; size: NA; length: 14; J: TRBJ1-4; V: TRBV9; DNA: TGTGCCAGCAGCGCCACAGGGAAGAATGAAAAACTGTTTTTT; CDR3: CASSATGKNEKLFF
D: TRBD1; size: NA; length: 16; J: TRBJ2-2; V: TRBV5-1; DNA: TGCGCCAGCAGCGTGGCGGGACAGGTTGGGACCGGGGAGCTGTTTTTT; CDR3: CASSVAGQVGTGELFF
D: NA; size: NA; length: 12; J: TRBJ2-1; V: TRBV11-3; DNA: TGTGCCTCCTCGATGGGGGTAAATGAGCAGTTCTTC; CDR3: CASSMGVNEQFF
D: NA; size: NA; length: 14; J: TRBJ2-7; V: TRBV5-4; DNA: TGTGCCAGCAGCTTGTATCGCAGGTCCTACGAGCAGTACTTC; CDR3: CASSLYRRSYEQYF
D: NA; size: NA; length: 15; J: TRBJ2-3; V: TRBV12-5; DNA: TGTGCTAGTGGTTTGGTACCTAGCGAGGGGGATACGCAGTATTTT; CDR3: CASGLVPSEGDTQYF
D: NA; size: NA; length: 15; J: TRBJ2-7; V: TRBV7-2; DNA: TGTGCCAGCAGCTTAGCGCAGGGGAGGTCCTACGAGCAGTACTTC; CDR3: CASSLAQGRSYEQYF
D: TRBD1; size: NA; length: 15; J: TRBJ2-7; V: TRBV27; DNA: TGTGCCAGCAGCTTCAATACAGGGGCTCCCTACGAGCAGTACTTC; CDR3: CASSFNTGAPYEQYF
D: NA; size: NA; length: 12; J: TRBJ2-3; V: TRBV5-8; DNA: TGTGCCAGCAGCCATCGAGCAGATACGCAGTATTTT; CDR3: CASSHRADTQYF
D: NA; size: NA; length: 15; J: TRBJ2-5; V: TRBV6-5; DNA: TGTGCCAGCACCTCCGTCGGCGTGAGCCAAGAGACCCAGTACTTC; CDR3: CASTSVGVSQETQYF
D: TRBD1; size: NA; length: 16; J: TRBJ1-1; V: TRBV4-1; DNA: TGCGCCAGCAGCCAAGCTGGACAGGGGGCAAACACTGAAGCTTTCTTT; CDR3: CASSQAGQGANTEAFF
D: NA; size: NA; length: 18; J: TRBJ2-3; V: TRBV7-2; DNA: TGTGCCAGCAGCTTACAGTCAGCAGGTGGGGGAAAAACAGATACGCAGTATTTT; CDR3: CASSLQSAGGGKTDTQYF
D: NA; size: NA; length: 15; J: TRBJ2-7; V: TRBV7-9; DNA: TGTGCCAGCAGCTTATTGGAGGGGGGCATCGGCGAGCAGTACTTC; CDR3: CASSLLEGGIGEQYF
D: NA; size: NA; length: 14; J: TRBJ2-1; V: TRBV5-1; DNA: TGCGCCAGCAGCCTTGACAACTCCTACAATGAGCAGTTCTTC; CDR3: CASSLDNSYNEQFF
D: NA; size: NA; length: 13; J: TRBJ2-7; V: TRBV5-4; DNA: TGTGCCAGCAGCTTGATCAGCTCCTACGAGCAGTACTTC; CDR3: CASSLISSYEQYF
D: NA; size: once; length: 20; J: TRBJ1-1; V: TRBV10-3; DNA: TGTGCCATCAGTGCGAGGGACGGACCGGGACAAACCTTTATGAACACTGAAGCTTTCTTT; CDR3: CAISARDGPGQTFMNTEAFF
D: TRBD2; size: NA; length: 16; J: TRBJ2-1; V: TRBV5-4; DNA: TGTGCCAGCAGCCCGGAGCGGGGGGCCTGGTTCAATGAGCAGTTCTTC; CDR3: CASSPERGAWFNEQFF
D: NA; size: NA; length: 14; J: TRBJ2-1; V: TRBV7-9; DNA: TGTGCCAGCAGCCCCCCGGGCTCGTACAATGAGCAGTTCTTC; CDR3: CASSPPGSYNEQFF
D: TRBD1; size: NA; length: 16; J: TRBJ1-2; V: TRBV5-6; DNA: TGTGCCAGCAGCTTAACAGGGGCCCAGCTGCTCGGGGGCTACACCTTC; CDR3: CASSLTGAQLLGGYTF
D: NA; size: NA; length: 14; J: TRBJ2-6; V: TRBV19; DNA: TGTGCCAGTAGTTTGCGTCCTGGGGCCAACGTCCTGACTTTC; CDR3: CASSLRPGANVLTF
D: TRBD2; size: NA; length: 15; J: TRBJ2-1; V: TRBV30; DNA: TGTGCCTGGACCATACTAGCGAGCGGGGGAAATGAGCAGTTCTTC; CDR3: CAWTILASGGNEQFF
D: NA; size: NA; length: 14; J: TRBJ1-1; V: TRBV15; DNA: TGTGCCACCAGCAGTCTCAGACGGGACACTGAAGCTTTCTTT; CDR3: CATSSLRRDTEAFF
D: TRBD2; size: NA; length: 18; J: TRBJ2-1; V: TRBV5-1; DNA: TGCGCCAGCAGCGGACCGGGACTAGCGGAGAGCTCCTACAATGAGCAGTTCTTC; CDR3: CASSGPGLAESSYNEQFF
D: NA; size: NA; length: 12; J: TRBJ1-6; V: TRBV15; DNA: TGTGCCACCAGCAGACAGACTGAGGCCCTCCACTTT; CDR3: CATSRQTEALHF
D: TRBD2; size: NA; length: 15; J: TRBJ2-7; V: TRBV18; DNA: TGTGCCAGCTCACCCATAGCGGGAGCGATATGGGGGCAGTACTTC; CDR3: CASSPIAGAIWGQYF
D: NA; size: NA; length: 14; J: TRBJ2-3; V: TRBV11-3; DNA: TGTGCCAGCAGCTTAGGGGCAGACACAGATACGCAGTATTTT; CDR3: CASSLGADTDTQYF
D: NA; size: NA; length: 12; J: TRBJ2-1; V: TRBV2; DNA: TGTGCCAGCAGTGACGGTTACAATGAGCAGTTCTTC; CDR3: CASSDGYNEQFF
D: NA; size: once; length: 12; J: TRBJ2-1; V: TRBV2; DNA: TGTGCCAGCAGCAGAGGTTTTGGTGAGCAGTTCTTC; CDR3: CASSRGFGEQFF
D: NA; size: few; length: 13; J: TRBJ1-3; V: TRBV5-4; DNA: TGTGCCAGCAGCTTATATGGTGGAAACACCATATATTTT; CDR3: CASSLYGGNTIYF
D: TRBD1; size: NA; length: 14; J: TRBJ1-2; V: TRBV2; DNA: TGTGCCAGCAACGCGGACAGGGCTAACTATGGCTACACCTTC; CDR3: CASNADRANYGYTF
D: NA; size: once; length: 12; J: TRBJ1-3; V: TRBV28; DNA: TGTGCCAGCACCCATCTGGGAAACACCATATATTTT; CDR3: CASTHLGNTIYF
D: NA; size: NA; length: 14; J: TRBJ2-5; V: TRBV14; DNA: TGTGCCAGCAGCCAAGAGTTAAATGGAGAGACCCAGTACTTC; CDR3: CASSQELNGETQYF
D: NA; size: NA; length: 13; J: TRBJ1-1; V: TRBV6-6; DNA: TGTGCCAGCAGTTACTCCGTGGTTTCTGAAGCTTTCTTT; CDR3: CASSYSVVSEAFF
D: NA; size: once; length: 14; J: TRBJ1-6; V: TRBV10-3; DNA: TGTGCCATCAGTGAGGGACAGCGGAATTCACCCCTCCACTTT; CDR3: CAISEGQRNSPLHF
D: NA; size: once; length: 13; J: TRBJ1-2; V: TRBV7-2; DNA: TGTGCCAGCAGCCAGCAGCCTAACTATGGCTACACCTTC; CDR3: CASSQQPNYGYTF
D: NA; size: NA; length: 17; J: TRBJ2-3; V: TRBV19; DNA: TGTGCCAGTAGGGCTGAACCCGCTAGCGCTAGCACAGATACGCAGTATTTT; CDR3: CASRAEPASASTDTQYF
D: TRBD2; size: NA; length: 16; J: TRBJ2-1; V: TRBV11-2; DNA: TGTGCCAGCCATTCTACCCGGGGGGGCACCTACAATGAGCAGTTCTTC; CDR3: CASHSTRGGTYNEQFF
D: TRBD1; size: NA; length: 14; J: TRBJ1-6; V: TRBV7-9; DNA: TGTGCCAGCAGCCGCCTGACAGGGAATTCACCCCTCCACTTT; CDR3: CASSRLTGNSPLHF
D: TRBD2; size: NA; length: 14; J: TRBJ2-3; V: TRBV9; DNA: TGTGCCAGCAGCGCCCGGGACTACACAGATACGCAGTATTTT; CDR3: CASSARDYTDTQYF
D: NA; size: NA; length: 13; J: TRBJ1-1; V: TRBV5-1; DNA: TGCGCCAGCAGCTCACCCTCGGGCACTGAAGCTTTCTTT; CDR3: CASSSPSGTEAFF
D: NA; size: NA; length: 15; J: TRBJ2-5; V: TRBV5-4; DNA: TGTGCCAGCAGCTTGGTAATGGGTGGGGCAGAGACCCAGTACTTC; CDR3: CASSLVMGGAETQYF
D: NA; size: once; length: 15; J: TRBJ2-3; V: TRBV27; DNA: TGTGCCAGCAGTTTATTCCCCCCGGGCACAGATACGCAGTATTTT; CDR3: CASSLFPPGTDTQYF
D: NA; size: NA; length: 15; J: TRBJ1-1; V: TRBV7-9; DNA: TGTGCCAGCAGTTCAGACAGGCAAGCAGGGACTGAAGCTTTCTTT; CDR3: CASSSDRQAGTEAFF
D: NA; size: once; length: 14; J: TRBJ2-7; V: TRBV16; DNA: TGTGCCAGCAGCCAATTATTAGCGGCTAACGAGCAGTACTTC; CDR3: CASSQLLAANEQYF
D: NA; size: NA; length: 16; J: TRBJ2-6; V: TRBV7-9; DNA: TGTGCCAGCAGCCGAGGGCAGGGTTTTGGGGCCAACGTCCTGACTTTC; CDR3: CASSRGQGFGANVLTF
D: NA; size: NA; length: 14; J: TRBJ2-7; V: TRBV28; DNA: TGTGCCACTAAATCTAGCGACAGCTCCTACGAGCAGTACTTC; CDR3: CATKSSDSSYEQYF
D: NA; size: few; length: 15; J: TRBJ1-6; V: TRBV19; DNA: TGTGCCAGTCGCGATTTGGACCCGATTAATTCACCCCTCCACTTT; CDR3: CASRDLDPINSPLHF
D: TRBD1; size: NA; length: 16; J: TRBJ1-3; V: TRBV27; DNA: TGTGCCAGCAGTATGACAGGGGGCGGCCAGGGAAACACCATATATTTT; CDR3: CASSMTGGGQGNTIYF
D: NA; size: NA; length: 15; J: TRBJ2-7; V: TRBV7-3; DNA: TGTGCCAGCAGCTTAGACGGCAGTAGCTCCTACGAGCAGTACTTC; CDR3: CASSLDGSSSYEQYF